This is a list of T cell receptor beta chains from one sample in a study of T cells in tumors after PD-1 blockade. Only in-frame clones appear in the TCRdb table, and some are missing; sequencing was by immunoSEQ multiplex PCR. The table lists about 60,000 clones, 74% of them singletons, with over 3.5% in the top ten. Here the sequenced sample was PBMCs, taken after anti-PD-1 treatment. The source is a human donor with basal cell carcinoma. The CDR3 runs from the conserved cysteine through the conserved F or W. The order of the fields is V gene, CDR3 length, J gene, clone size, D gene, CDR3 protein, CDR3 DNA. A D gene is named only where the DNA matches it firmly. Clone size is stated in some rows and not others, as once, few, many or a class when expanded.

V: TRBV2; length: 13; J: TRBJ1-4; size: -; D: -; CDR3: CASSVQVNEKLFF; DNA: TGTGCCAGCAGTGTACAGGTCAATGAAAAACTGTTTTTT
V: TRBV24-1; length: 16; J: TRBJ1-2; size: -; D: TRBD1; CDR3: CATAPSGQARNYGYTF; DNA: TGTGCCACCGCGCCCTCGGGACAGGCACGGAACTATGGCTACACCTTC
V: TRBV6-2/TRBV6-3; length: 14; J: TRBJ1-5; size: -; D: -; CDR3: CASSQAIGDQPQHF; DNA: TGTGCCAGCAGTCAGGCTATTGGGGATCAGCCCCAGCATTTT
V: TRBV7-2; length: 17; J: TRBJ1-6; size: few; D: -; CDR3: CASSLDPPNSYNSPLHF; DNA: TGTGCCAGCAGCTTAGATCCCCCCAACTCCTATAATTCACCCCTCCACTTT
V: TRBV9; length: 15; J: TRBJ2-2; size: medium-sized; D: -; CDR3: CASPGEHANTGELFF; DNA: TGTGCCAGCCCCGGGGAACATGCGAACACCGGGGAGCTGTTTTTT
V: TRBV18; length: 16; J: TRBJ2-3; size: -; D: TRBD2; CDR3: CASSPGLAGDTDTQYF; DNA: TGTGCCAGCTCACCAGGACTAGCGGGGGACACAGATACGCAGTATTTT
V: TRBV5-1; length: 15; J: TRBJ1-4; size: few; D: -; CDR3: CASSLTGADNEKLFF; DNA: TGCGCCAGCAGCTTGACGGGGGCGGATAATGAAAAACTGTTTTTT
V: TRBV6-5; length: 15; J: TRBJ1-5; size: few; D: -; CDR3: CASSPGGNSNQPQHF; DNA: TGTGCCAGCAGTCCCGGGGGGAATAGCAATCAGCCCCAGCATTTT
V: TRBV19; length: 17; J: TRBJ1-2; size: few; D: TRBD1; CDR3: CASSHRDRGPFGYGYTF; DNA: TGTGCCAGTAGCCATCGGGACAGGGGCCCCTTTGGCTATGGCTACACCTTC
V: TRBV6-2/TRBV6-3; length: 14; J: TRBJ2-7; size: -; D: TRBD2; CDR3: CASSLRTSTYEQYF; DNA: TGTGCCAGCAGTCTAAGGACTAGTACCTACGAGCAGTACTTC
V: TRBV5-1; length: 15; J: TRBJ2-1; size: -; D: TRBD2; CDR3: CASSSVAGSGNEQFF; DNA: TGCGCCAGCAGCTCCGTAGCGGGGTCCGGGAATGAGCAGTTCTTC
V: TRBV5-4; length: 18; J: TRBJ2-1; size: once; D: TRBD2; CDR3: CASSRTSGGAGAYNEQFF; DNA: TGTGCCAGCAGCCGGACTAGCGGGGGGGCGGGGGCCTACAATGAGCAGTTCTTC
V: TRBV20-1; length: 13; J: TRBJ1-1; size: -; D: -; CDR3: CSASAPSNTEAFF; DNA: TGCAGTGCTAGTGCCCCCTCGAACACTGAAGCTTTCTTT
V: TRBV6-1; length: 12; J: TRBJ1-1; size: -; D: -; CDR3: CASSDRMAEAFF; DNA: TGTGCCAGCAGTGATAGAATGGCTGAAGCTTTCTTT
V: TRBV24-1; length: 17; J: TRBJ2-7; size: -; D: -; CDR3: CATSEAGWVSATYEQYF; DNA: TGTGCCACCAGTGAGGCAGGGTGGGTATCGGCTACCTACGAGCAGTACTTC
V: TRBV5-1; length: 13; J: TRBJ1-1; size: -; D: -; CDR3: CASSLELNTEAFF; DNA: TGCGCCAGCAGCTTGGAGTTGAACACTGAAGCTTTCTTT
V: TRBV27; length: 15; J: TRBJ2-3; size: few; D: -; CDR3: CASSLVQVGTDTQYF; DNA: TGTGCCAGCAGTTTAGTACAGGTTGGGACAGATACGCAGTATTTT
V: TRBV19; length: 13; J: TRBJ1-5; size: -; D: TRBD1; CDR3: CASDRGSNQPQHF; DNA: TGTGCCAGTGACAGGGGTAGCAATCAGCCCCAGCATTTT
V: TRBV6-5; length: 14; J: TRBJ2-7; size: -; D: -; CDR3: CASSSQGTYYEQYF; DNA: TGTGCCAGCAGTTCGCAGGGGACTTACTACGAGCAGTACTTC
V: TRBV30; length: 15; J: TRBJ1-1; size: -; D: -; CDR3: CAWSGGGKGNTEAFF; DNA: TGTGCCTGGAGTGGGGGCGGGAAGGGGAACACTGAAGCTTTCTTT
V: TRBV7-2; length: 15; J: TRBJ1-4; size: -; D: TRBD1; CDR3: CASSLTQGANEKLFF; DNA: TGTGCCAGCAGCTTGACCCAGGGGGCTAATGAAAAACTGTTTTTT
V: TRBV4-2; length: 17; J: TRBJ2-1; size: -; D: TRBD2; CDR3: CASSQEIAGVFNGEQFF; DNA: TGTGCCAGCAGCCAAGAAATAGCGGGGGTGTTTAATGGTGAGCAGTTCTTC
V: TRBV3-1/TRBV3-2; length: 16; J: TRBJ2-2; size: -; D: -; CDR3: CASSFRVTGRTGELFF; DNA: TGTGCCAGCAGCTTTAGGGTAACGGGCCGGACCGGGGAGCTGTTTTTT
V: TRBV5-6; length: 13; J: TRBJ2-7; size: -; D: -; CDR3: CASSLFRAYEQYF; DNA: TGTGCCAGCAGCTTGTTCAGAGCCTACGAGCAGTACTTC
V: TRBV6-5; length: 13; J: TRBJ2-7; size: -; D: -; CDR3: CASSSPQTYEQYF; DNA: TGTGCCAGCAGTTCCCCCCAGACCTACGAGCAGTACTTC
V: TRBV14; length: 15; J: TRBJ1-4; size: -; D: TRBD1; CDR3: CASSSGQGVNEKLFF; DNA: TGTGCCAGCAGCTCGGGACAGGGGGTTAATGAAAAACTGTTTTTT
V: TRBV28; length: 17; J: TRBJ2-5; size: -; D: TRBD2; CDR3: CASTMKRGAASEETQYF; DNA: TGTGCCAGCACCATGAAGCGGGGGGCTGCCAGTGAAGAGACCCAGTACTTC
V: TRBV21-1; length: 19; J: TRBJ1-6; size: once; D: -; CDR3: CASSKDREHTTGDNSPLHF; DNA: TGTGCCAGCAGCAAAGACCGGGAACACACAACTGGAGATAATTCACCCCTCCACTTT
V: TRBV4-1; length: 15; J: TRBJ2-3; size: -; D: TRBD2; CDR3: CASSYLAGATDTQYF; DNA: TGCGCCAGCAGCTACCTAGCGGGGGCCACAGATACGCAGTATTTT
V: TRBV19; length: 16; J: TRBJ1-5; size: -; D: TRBD1; CDR3: CASSFDRAYSNQPQHF; DNA: TGTGCCAGTAGTTTTGACAGGGCCTATAGCAATCAGCCCCAGCATTTT
V: TRBV3-1/TRBV3-2; length: 13; J: TRBJ2-5; size: -; D: -; CDR3: CASSPLALETQYF; DNA: TGTGCCAGCAGCCCCCTAGCGCTGGAGACCCAGTACTTC
V: TRBV3-1/TRBV3-2; length: 15; J: TRBJ1-2; size: -; D: -; CDR3: CASSRSYREDYGYTF; DNA: TGTGCCAGCAGCCGAAGCTACAGGGAAGACTATGGCTACACCTTC
V: TRBV6-1; length: 16; J: TRBJ1-1; size: few; D: -; CDR3: CASSELGGVERPEAFF; DNA: TGTGCCAGCAGTGAATTGGGGGGGGTAGAAAGGCCTGAAGCTTTCTTT
V: TRBV28; length: 15; J: TRBJ1-2; size: -; D: -; CDR3: CASSLWETSWRGYTF; DNA: TGTGCCAGCAGTTTATGGGAGACGTCCTGGCGTGGCTACACCTTC
V: TRBV30; length: 11; J: TRBJ2-3; size: -; D: -; CDR3: CAWKERDTQYF; DNA: TGTGCCTGGAAGGAGCGGGATACGCAGTATTTT
V: TRBV3-1/TRBV3-2; length: 14; J: TRBJ2-1; size: -; D: TRBD2; CDR3: CASSRYGGNNEQFF; DNA: TGTGCCAGCAGCCGCTACGGGGGGAACAATGAGCAGTTCTTC
V: TRBV30; length: 17; J: TRBJ1-2; size: -; D: TRBD1; CDR3: CAWSAPGQVVSGYGYTF; DNA: TGTGCCTGGAGTGCCCCGGGACAGGTGGTGTCGGGCTATGGCTACACCTTC
V: TRBV30; length: 12; J: TRBJ1-2; size: -; D: TRBD1; CDR3: CAWSQGADGYTF; DNA: TGTGCCTGGAGTCAGGGGGCTGATGGCTACACCTTC
V: TRBV18; length: 16; J: TRBJ2-1; size: -; D: -; CDR3: CASSQYPGSSYNEQFF; DNA: TGTGCCAGCTCTCAATACCCGGGGAGCTCCTACAATGAGCAGTTCTTC
V: TRBV30; length: 14; J: TRBJ1-2; size: few; D: -; CDR3: CAWSTIDRNYGYTF; DNA: TGTGCCTGGAGTACCATCGACAGAAACTATGGCTACACCTTC
V: TRBV19; length: 14; J: TRBJ2-5; size: -; D: TRBD2; CDR3: CASTPGGWQETQYF; DNA: TGTGCCAGTACCCCCGGGGGGTGGCAAGAGACCCAGTACTTC
V: TRBV5-1; length: 14; J: TRBJ2-2; size: few; D: -; CDR3: CASSLDRVTGELFF; DNA: TGCGCCAGCAGCTTGGACAGGGTCACCGGGGAGCTGTTTTTT
V: TRBV6-6; length: 16; J: TRBJ2-6; size: -; D: -; CDR3: CASRQPENSGANVLTF; DNA: TGTGCCAGCAGACAACCGGAAAACTCTGGGGCCAACGTCCTGACTTTC